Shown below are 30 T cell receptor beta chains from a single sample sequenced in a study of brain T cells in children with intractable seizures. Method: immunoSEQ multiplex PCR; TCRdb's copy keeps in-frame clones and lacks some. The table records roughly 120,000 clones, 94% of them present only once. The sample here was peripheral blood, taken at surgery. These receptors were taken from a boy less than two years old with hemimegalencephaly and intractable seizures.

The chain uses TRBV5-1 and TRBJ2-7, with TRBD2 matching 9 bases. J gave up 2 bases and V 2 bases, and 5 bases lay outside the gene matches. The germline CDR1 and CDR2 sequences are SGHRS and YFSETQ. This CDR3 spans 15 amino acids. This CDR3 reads CASSLGLAGPYEQYF. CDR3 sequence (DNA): TGCGCCAGCAGCTTAGGGCTAGCGGGACCCTACGAGCAGTACTTC. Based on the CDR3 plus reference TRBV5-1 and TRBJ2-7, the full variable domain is KAGVTQTPRYLIKTRGQQVTLSCSPISGHRSVSWYQQTPGQGLQFLFEYFSETQRNKGNFPGRFSGRQFSNSRSEMNVSTLELGDSALYLCASSLGLAGPYEQYFGPGTRLTVT.

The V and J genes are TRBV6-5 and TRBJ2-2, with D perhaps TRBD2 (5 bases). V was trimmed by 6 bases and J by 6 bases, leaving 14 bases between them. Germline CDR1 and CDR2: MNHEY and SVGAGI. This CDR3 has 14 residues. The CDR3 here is CASRPPTGSGELFF. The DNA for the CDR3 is TGTGCCAGCAGACCCCCTACGGGATCCGGGGAGCTGTTTTTT.

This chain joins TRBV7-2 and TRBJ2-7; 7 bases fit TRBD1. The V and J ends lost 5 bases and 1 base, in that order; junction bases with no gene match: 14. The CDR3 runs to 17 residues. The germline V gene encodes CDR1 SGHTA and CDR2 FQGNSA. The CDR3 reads CASSLGHWAGGSYEQYF. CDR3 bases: TGTGCCAGCAGCCTAGGCCATTGGGCAGGGGGATCCTACGAGCAGTACTTC. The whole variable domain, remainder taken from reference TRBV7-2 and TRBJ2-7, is GAGVSQSPSNKVTEKGKDVELRCDPISGHTALYWYRQSLGQGLEFLIYFQGNSAPDKSGLPSDRFSAERTGGSVSTLTIQRTQQEDSAVYLCASSLGHWAGGSYEQYFGPGTRLTVT.

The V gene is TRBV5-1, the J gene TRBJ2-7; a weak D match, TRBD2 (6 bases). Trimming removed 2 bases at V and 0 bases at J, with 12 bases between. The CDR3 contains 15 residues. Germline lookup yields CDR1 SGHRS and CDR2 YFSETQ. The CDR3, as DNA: TGCGCCAGCAGCTTTTACCCCGGGAGCTCCTACGAGCAGTACTTC. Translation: CASSFYPGSSYEQYF.

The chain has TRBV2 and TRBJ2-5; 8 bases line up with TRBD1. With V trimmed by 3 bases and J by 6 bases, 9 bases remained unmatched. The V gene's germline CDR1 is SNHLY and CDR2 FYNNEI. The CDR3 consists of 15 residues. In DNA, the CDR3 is TGTGCCAGCAGTGATATTTGGGCAGGGGGCAAGACCCAGTACTTC. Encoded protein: CASSDIWAGGKTQYF.

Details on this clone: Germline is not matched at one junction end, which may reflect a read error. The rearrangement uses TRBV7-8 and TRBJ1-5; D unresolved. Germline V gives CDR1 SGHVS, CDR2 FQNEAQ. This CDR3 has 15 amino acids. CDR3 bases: TGTGCCAGCAGCCCCGGACGGTTCGGGAATCGGCCCCAGCATTTT. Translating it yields CASSPGRFGNRPQHF.

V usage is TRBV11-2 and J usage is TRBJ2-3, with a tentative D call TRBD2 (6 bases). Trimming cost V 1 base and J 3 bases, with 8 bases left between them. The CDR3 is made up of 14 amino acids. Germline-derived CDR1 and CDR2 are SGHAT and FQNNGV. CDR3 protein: CASSLAGETDTQYF. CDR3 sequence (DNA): TGTGCCAGCAGCTTAGCGGGGGAGACAGATACGCAGTATTTT.

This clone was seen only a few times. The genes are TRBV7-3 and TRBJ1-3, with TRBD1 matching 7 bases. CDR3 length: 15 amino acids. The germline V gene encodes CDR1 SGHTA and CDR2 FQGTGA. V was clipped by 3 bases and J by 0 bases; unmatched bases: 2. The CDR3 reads CASSFDRVSGNTIYF. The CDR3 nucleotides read TGTGCCAGCAGCTTCGACAGGGTCTCTGGAAACACCATATATTTT.

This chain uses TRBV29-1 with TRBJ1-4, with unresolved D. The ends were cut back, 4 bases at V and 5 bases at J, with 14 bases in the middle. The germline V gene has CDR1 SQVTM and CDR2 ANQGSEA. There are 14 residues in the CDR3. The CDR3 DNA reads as TGCAGCGTTGTAACCGTATTGGAGAATGAAAAACTGTTTTTT. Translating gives CSVVTVLENEKLFF.

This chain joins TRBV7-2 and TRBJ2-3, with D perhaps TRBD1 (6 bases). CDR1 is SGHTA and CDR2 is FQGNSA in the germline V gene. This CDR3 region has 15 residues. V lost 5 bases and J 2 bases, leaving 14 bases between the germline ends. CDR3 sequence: CASSRTGKDTDTQYF. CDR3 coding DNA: TGTGCCAGCAGCCGCACAGGGAAGGACACAGATACGCAGTATTTT.

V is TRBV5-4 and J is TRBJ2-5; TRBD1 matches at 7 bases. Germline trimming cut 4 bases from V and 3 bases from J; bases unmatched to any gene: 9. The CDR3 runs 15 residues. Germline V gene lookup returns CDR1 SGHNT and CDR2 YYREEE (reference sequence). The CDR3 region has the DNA TGTGCCAGCAGCATCGGACAGGAACCAGAAGAGACCCAGTACTTC. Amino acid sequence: CASSIGQEPEETQYF. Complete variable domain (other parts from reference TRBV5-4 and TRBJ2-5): ETGVTQSPTHLIKTRGQQVTLRCSSQSGHNTVSWYQQALGQGPQFIFQYYREEENGRGNFPPRFSGLQFPNYSSELNVNALELDDSALYLCASSIGQEPEETQYFGPGTRLLVL.

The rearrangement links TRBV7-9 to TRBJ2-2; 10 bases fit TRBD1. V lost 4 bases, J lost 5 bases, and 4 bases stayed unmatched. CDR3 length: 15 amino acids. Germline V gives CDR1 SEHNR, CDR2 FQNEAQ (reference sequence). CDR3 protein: CASSSGTGVTGELFF. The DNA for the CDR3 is TGTGCCAGCAGCTCCGGGACAGGGGTTACCGGGGAGCTGTTTTTT.

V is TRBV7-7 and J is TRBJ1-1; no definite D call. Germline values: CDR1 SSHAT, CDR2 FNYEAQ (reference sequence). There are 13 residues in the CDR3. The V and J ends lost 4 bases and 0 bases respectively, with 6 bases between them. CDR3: CASSSNMNTEAFF. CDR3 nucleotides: TGTGCCAGCAGCTCGAACATGAACACTGAAGCTTTCTTT.

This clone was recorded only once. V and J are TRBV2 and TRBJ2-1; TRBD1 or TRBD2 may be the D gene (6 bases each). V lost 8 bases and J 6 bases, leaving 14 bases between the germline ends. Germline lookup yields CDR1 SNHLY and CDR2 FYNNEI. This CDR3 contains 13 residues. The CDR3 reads CASEGGKLNEQFF. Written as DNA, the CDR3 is TGTGCCAGCGAGGGGGGCAAGCTCAATGAGCAGTTCTTC.

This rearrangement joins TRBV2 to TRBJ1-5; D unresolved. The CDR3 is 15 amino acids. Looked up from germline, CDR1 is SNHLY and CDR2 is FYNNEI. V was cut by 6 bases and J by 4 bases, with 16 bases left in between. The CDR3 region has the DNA TGTGCCAGCAGCGCCTCGGTATTTTCGAATCAGCCCCAGCATTTT. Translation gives CASSASVFSNQPQHF.

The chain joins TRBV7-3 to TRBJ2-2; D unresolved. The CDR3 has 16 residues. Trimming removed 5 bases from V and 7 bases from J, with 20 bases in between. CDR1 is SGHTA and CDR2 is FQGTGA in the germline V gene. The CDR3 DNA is TGTGCCAGCAGCGCCTTAGTAATCCCGAAGAGCGGGGAGCTGTTTTTT. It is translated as CASSALVIPKSGELFF.

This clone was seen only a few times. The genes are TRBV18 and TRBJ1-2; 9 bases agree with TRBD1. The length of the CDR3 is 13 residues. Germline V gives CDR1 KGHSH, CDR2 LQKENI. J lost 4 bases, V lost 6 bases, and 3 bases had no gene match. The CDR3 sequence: CASSLTGGYGYTF. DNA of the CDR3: TGTGCCAGCTCTCTGACAGGGGGCTATGGCTACACCTTC.

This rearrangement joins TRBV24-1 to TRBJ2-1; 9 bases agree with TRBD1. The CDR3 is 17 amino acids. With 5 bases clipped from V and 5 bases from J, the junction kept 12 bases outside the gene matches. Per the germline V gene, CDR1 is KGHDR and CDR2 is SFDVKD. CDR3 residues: CATSGEAQGAANNEQFF. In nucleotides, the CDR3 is TGTGCCACCAGTGGTGAAGCACAGGGGGCGGCCAACAATGAGCAGTTCTTC.

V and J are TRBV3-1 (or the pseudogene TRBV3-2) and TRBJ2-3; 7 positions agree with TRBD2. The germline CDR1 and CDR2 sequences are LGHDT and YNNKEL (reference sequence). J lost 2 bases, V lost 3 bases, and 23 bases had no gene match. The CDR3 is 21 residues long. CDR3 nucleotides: TGTGCCAGCAGCCAGCGGGGATCCGGGACTATAATTGTGGTTAACACAGATACGCAGTATTTT. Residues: CASSQRGSGTIIVVNTDTQYF.

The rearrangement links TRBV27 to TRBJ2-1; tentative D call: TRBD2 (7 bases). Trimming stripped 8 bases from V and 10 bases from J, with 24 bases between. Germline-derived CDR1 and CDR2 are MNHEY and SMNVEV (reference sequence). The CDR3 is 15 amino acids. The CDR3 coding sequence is TGTGCCAGCTGGAGGGGGGGGGTCGGCCTCGGGGAGCAGTTCTTC. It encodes CASWRGGVGLGEQFF.

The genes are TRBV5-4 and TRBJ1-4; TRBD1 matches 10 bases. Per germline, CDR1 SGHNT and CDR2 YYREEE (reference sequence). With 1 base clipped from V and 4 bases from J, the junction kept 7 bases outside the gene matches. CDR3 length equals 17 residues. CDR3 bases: TGTGCCAGCAGCTTGAAGTTGGGACAGGGGCTTAATGAAAAACTGTTTTTT. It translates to CASSLKLGQGLNEKLFF.

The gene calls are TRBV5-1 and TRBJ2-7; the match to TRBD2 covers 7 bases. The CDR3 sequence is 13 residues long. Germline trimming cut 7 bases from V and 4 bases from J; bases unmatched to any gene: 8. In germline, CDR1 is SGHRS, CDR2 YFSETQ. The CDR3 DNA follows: TGCGCCAGCTCCTGGTATAGCGGGTACGAGCAGTACTTC. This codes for CASSWYSGYEQYF.

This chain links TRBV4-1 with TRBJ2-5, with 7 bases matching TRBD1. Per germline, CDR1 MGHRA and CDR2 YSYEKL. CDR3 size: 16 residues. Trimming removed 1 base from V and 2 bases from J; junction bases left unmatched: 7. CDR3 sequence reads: CASSQGGLGQQETQYF. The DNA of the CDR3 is TGCGCCAGCAGCCAAGGCGGGCTGGGACAGCAAGAGACCCAGTACTTC.

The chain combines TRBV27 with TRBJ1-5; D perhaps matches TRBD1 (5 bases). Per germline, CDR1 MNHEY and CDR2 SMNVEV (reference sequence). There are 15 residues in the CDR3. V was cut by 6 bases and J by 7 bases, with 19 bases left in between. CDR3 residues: CASRASMAGRQPQHF. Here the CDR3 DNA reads TGTGCCAGCAGGGCTTCGATGGCGGGGCGGCAGCCCCAGCATTTT.

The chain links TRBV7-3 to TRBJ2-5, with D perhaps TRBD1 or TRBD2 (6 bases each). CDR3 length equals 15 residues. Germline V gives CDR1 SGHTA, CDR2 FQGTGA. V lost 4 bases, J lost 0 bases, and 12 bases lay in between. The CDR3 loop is CASSWVGGYQETQYF. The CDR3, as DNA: TGTGCCAGCAGCTGGGTAGGGGGGTACCAAGAGACCCAGTACTTC.

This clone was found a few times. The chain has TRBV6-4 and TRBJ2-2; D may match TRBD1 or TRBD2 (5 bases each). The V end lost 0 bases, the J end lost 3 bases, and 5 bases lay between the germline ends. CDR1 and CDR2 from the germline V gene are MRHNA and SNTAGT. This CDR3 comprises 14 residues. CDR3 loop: CASSDSGDTGELFF. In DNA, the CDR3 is TGTGCCAGCAGTGACTCGGGGGACACCGGGGAGCTGTTTTTT.

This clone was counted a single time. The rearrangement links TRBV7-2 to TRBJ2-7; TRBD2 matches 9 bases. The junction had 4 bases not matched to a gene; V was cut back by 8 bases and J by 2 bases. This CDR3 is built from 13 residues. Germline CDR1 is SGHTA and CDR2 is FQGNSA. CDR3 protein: CASALAGPYEQYF. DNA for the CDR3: TGTGCCAGCGCACTAGCGGGCCCCTACGAGCAGTACTTC.

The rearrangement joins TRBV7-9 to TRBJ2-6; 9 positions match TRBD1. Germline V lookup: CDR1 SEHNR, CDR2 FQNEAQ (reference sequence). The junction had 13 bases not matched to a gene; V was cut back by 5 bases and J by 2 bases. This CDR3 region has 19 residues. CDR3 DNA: TGTGCCAGCAGCCCTCAGCTCGGGGACAGGGCTACTGGGGCCAACGTCCTGACTTTC. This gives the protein CASSPQLGDRATGANVLTF.

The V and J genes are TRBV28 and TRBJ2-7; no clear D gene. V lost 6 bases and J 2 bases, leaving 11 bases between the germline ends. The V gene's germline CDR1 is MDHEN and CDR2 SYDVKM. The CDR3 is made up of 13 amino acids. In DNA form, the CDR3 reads TGTGCCAGCAGCCGCCAGTTACCCTACGAGCAGTACTTC. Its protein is CASSRQLPYEQYF.

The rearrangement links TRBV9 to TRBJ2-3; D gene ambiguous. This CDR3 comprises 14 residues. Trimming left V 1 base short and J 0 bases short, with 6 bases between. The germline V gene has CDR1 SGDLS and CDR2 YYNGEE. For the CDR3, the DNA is TGTGCCAGCAGCGTACAGCTCAGCACAGATACGCAGTATTTT. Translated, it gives CASSVQLSTDTQYF.